A single sample gave rise to the 24 T cell receptor beta chains below, sequenced in a study of control samples from healthy donors and cancer patients. Generated by immunoSEQ multiplex PCR, the TCRdb table keeps only in-frame clones and is missing some. This sample carries 200,000 or so clones, around 94% of them seen once, and the ten largest clones take approximately 1.4%. Sequencing was performed on blood. These receptors all stem from a man in his fifties in good health.

The J gene is TRBJ2-7, the V gene TRBV18; tentatively, D is TRBD1 or TRBD2 (5 bases each). The CDR3 is 18 residues long. Looked up from germline, CDR1 is KGHSH and CDR2 is LQKENI. The V end was cut by 2 bases, the J end by 0 bases, with 20 bases between. CDR3 sequence (DNA): TGTGCCAGCTCACCAAACCCTATTGGGACGGGCAGCTCCTACGAGCAGTACTTC. Translated, it gives CASSPNPIGTGSSYEQYF.

The chain combines TRBV5-4 with TRBJ2-7, with TRBD1 identical over 8 bases. The CDR3 runs to 15 residues. V gave up 4 bases and J gave up 5 bases; unmatched junction bases: 11. Germline V gene lookup returns CDR1 SGHNT and CDR2 YYREEE (reference sequence). CDR3 loop: CASSPFGQGRHEQYF. DNA for the CDR3: TGTGCCAGCAGCCCTTTCGGACAGGGCAGGCACGAGCAGTACTTC.

The CDR3 here is CASTPAGGPNSPLHF. In DNA form, the CDR3 reads TGTGCCAGCACCCCCGCGGGGGGTCCTAATTCACCCCTCCACTTT. The chain has TRBV7-9 and TRBJ1-6; D is possibly TRBD1 (5 bases). The CDR3 is 15 residues long. Trimming stripped 7 bases from V and 6 bases from J, with 16 bases between. The germline V gene has CDR1 SEHNR and CDR2 FQNEAQ (reference sequence).

The chain has TRBV3-1 (or the pseudogene TRBV3-2) and TRBJ1-3; D is perhaps TRBD1 (5 bases). Germline V gene sequence: CDR1 LGHDT, CDR2 YNNKEL (reference sequence). The CDR3 totals 13 residues. Trimming removed 4 bases at V and 4 bases at J, with 8 bases between. The CDR3 DNA sequence: TGTGCCAGCAGCCGGGACGGAGGAAACACCATATATTTT. This translates into CASSRDGGNTIYF.

The J gene is TRBJ1-1, the V gene TRBV28; TRBD1 agrees at 8 bases. CDR3 length equals 12 residues. Germline assignment: CDR1 MDHEN and CDR2 SYDVKM. Losses at the gene ends were 7 bases for V and 10 bases for J; bases not matched to a gene: 8. CDR3 coding DNA: TGTGCCAGCACCAATCAGGGGGCAGGAGCTTTCTTT. Translated, it gives CASTNQGAGAFF.

This clone has only one observation. V usage is TRBV5-1 and J usage is TRBJ1-6; 7 bases fit TRBD1. J lost 8 bases, V lost 4 bases, and 9 bases had no gene match. The CDR3 is 15 amino acids. Looked up from germline, CDR1 is SGHRS and CDR2 is YFSETQ. DNA of the CDR3: TGCGCCAGCAGCATTACAGGGGCGGGGGATTCACCCCTCCACTTT. It translates to CASSITGAGDSPLHF.

This clone was recorded once. This rearrangement joins TRBV19 to TRBJ1-6; no definite D call. The germline V and J ends were trimmed by 10 bases and 6 bases, with 13 bases remaining between them. CDR3 length equals 13 residues. CDR1 is LNHDA, CDR2 SQIVND, per germline (reference sequence). As DNA, the CDR3 is TGTGCCATCTCTTCCAGGCTTAATTCACCCCTCCACTTT. Its translation is CAISSRLNSPLHF.

The chain links TRBV12-3 or TRBV12-4 to TRBJ1-5; D uncertain. V lost 8 bases to trimming and J lost 4 bases, with 12 bases between them. This CDR3 is built from 13 residues. CDR3 in DNA: TGTGCCAGCGGGCAGAGTACTAATCAGCCCCAGCATTTT. It translates to CASGQSTNQPQHF.

The chain is built from TRBV18 and TRBJ1-2; no clear D. Trimming left V 5 bases short and J 2 bases short, with 24 bases between. Germline V CDR1 and CDR2: KGHSH, LQKENI. The length of the CDR3 is 18 residues. The CDR3 sequence is CASSSLWTLGNSNYGYTF. The CDR3 DNA sequence: TGTGCCAGCTCATCTTTATGGACCTTAGGGAACTCGAACTATGGCTACACCTTC.

As DNA, the CDR3 is TGTGCCAGCAGTGAAGCGGGCGGAACTGGGGGCTACACCTTC. Translated, it gives CASSEAGGTGGYTF. The chain has TRBV2 and TRBJ1-2, with no clear D. V was shortened by 0 bases and J by 8 bases, with 13 bases between the two germline ends. This CDR3 has 14 residues. Germline assignment: CDR1 SNHLY and CDR2 FYNNEI.

The J gene is TRBJ2-3, the V gene TRBV10-3; D not resolved. This CDR3 has 13 residues. Trimming removed 4 bases at V and 1 base at J, with 6 bases between. Germline V gene lookup returns CDR1 ENHRY and CDR2 SYGVKD. CDR3 DNA sequence: TGTGCCATCAGTGGGTCTGGCACAGATACGCAGTATTTT. Translating it yields CAISGSGTDTQYF.

The chain recombines TRBV15 with TRBJ1-1; the match to TRBD1 covers 7 bases. The CDR3 contains 19 residues. V was clipped by 0 bases and J by 0 bases; unmatched bases: 13. Germline V gene lookup returns CDR1 LNHNV and CDR2 YYDKDF (reference sequence). This chain's CDR3 is CATSRDPMFTGDLNTEAFF. The CDR3 coding sequence is TGTGCCACCAGCAGAGATCCCATGTTCACAGGGGACCTGAACACTGAAGCTTTCTTT.

In its sample, this clone was seen a few times. This chain joins TRBV30 and TRBJ2-1, with 11 bases that match TRBD1. J lost 10 bases, V lost 4 bases, and 3 bases had no gene match. Germline assignment: CDR1 GTSNPN and CDR2 SVGIG (reference sequence). The CDR3 length is 12 residues. The CDR3 loop reads CAWKGQGVEQFF. The CDR3 region has the DNA TGTGCCTGGAAGGGACAGGGGGTCGAGCAGTTCTTC.

This clone was detected only a few times. The chain employs TRBV5-1 and TRBJ1-3, with D possibly being TRBD1 (5 bases). V was pared by 4 bases and J by 2 bases, with 7 bases between. CDR1 and CDR2 from the germline V gene are SGHRS and YFSETQ. The CDR3 runs to 13 residues. The CDR3 loop is CASSGGAGNTIYF. DNA of the CDR3: TGCGCCAGCAGCGGGGGGGCTGGAAACACCATATATTTT.

This rearrangement joins TRBV20-1 to TRBJ1-5, with a weak D call TRBD1 (5 bases). Germline V lookup: CDR1 DFQATT, CDR2 SNEGSKA (reference sequence). The length of the CDR3 is 15 residues. Trimming pared 3 bases from V and 3 bases from J, leaving 15 bases between. CDR3 DNA: TGCAGTGCTAGTGAAAGCCGGGGCCTCAATCAGCCCCAGCATTTT. Its translation is CSASESRGLNQPQHF.

The V gene is TRBV6-6, the J gene TRBJ1-5; D uncertain. The CDR3 contains 15 residues. The germline V gene has CDR1 MNHNY and CDR2 SVGAGI (reference sequence). Between the trimmed V and J ends, which lost 0 bases and 3 bases, there was a span of 9 bases. For the CDR3, the DNA is TGTGCCAGCAGTTACTCGATCCAGGCCAATCAGCCCCAGCATTTT. Protein sequence: CASSYSIQANQPQHF.

The J gene is TRBJ1-2, the V gene TRBV6-5; unclear D gene. V lost 6 bases and J lost 8, with 13 bases in between. Germline CDR1 MNHEY, CDR2 SVGAGI. The CDR3 loop spans 12 amino acids. This CDR3 is CASRNPSGGYTF. The CDR3 region has the DNA TGTGCCAGCAGAAACCCCAGTGGAGGCTACACCTTC.

The CDR3 protein is CASSFTGRVYNEQFF. In DNA, the CDR3 is TGTGCCAGCAGCTTCACAGGGCGGGTGTACAATGAGCAGTTCTTC. V usage is TRBV11-2 and J usage is TRBJ2-1; tentatively, D is TRBD1 (6 bases). CDR1 is SGHAT and CDR2 is FQNNGV in the germline V gene. V was shortened by 3 bases and J by 4 bases, with 13 bases between the two germline ends. This CDR3 region has 15 residues. Filled out from reference TRBV11-2 and TRBJ2-1, the complete variable domain reads EAGVAQSPRYKIIEKRQSVAFWCNPISGHATLYWYQQILGQGPKLLIQFQNNGVVDDSQLPKDRFSAERLKGVDSTLKIQPAKLEDSAVYLCASSFTGRVYNEQFFGPGTRLTVL.

The rearrangement joins TRBV6-5 to TRBJ2-7; D call uncertain. From germline, CDR1 is MNHEY and CDR2 SVGAGI. This CDR3 contains 14 residues. The V gene lost 8 bases and the J gene lost 0 bases, with 14 bases spanning the gap. The CDR3 here is CASRRGKGSYEQYV. The CDR3 DNA follows: TGTGCCAGCCGACGTGGGAAGGGCTCCTACGAGCAGTACGTC.

The genes are TRBV9 and TRBJ1-3; 7 bases line up with TRBD1. This CDR3 spans 14 amino acids. The germline V gene has CDR1 SGDLS and CDR2 YYNGEE. With 6 bases clipped from V and 0 bases from J, the junction kept 3 bases outside the gene matches. CDR3 region: CASTGTDSGNTIYF. The CDR3 nucleotides read TGTGCCAGCACTGGGACAGACTCTGGAAACACCATATATTTT.

This sequence joins TRBV18 and TRBJ1-3; tentative D call: TRBD1 (6 bases). The germline V gene encodes CDR1 KGHSH and CDR2 LQKENI. The V end was cut by 4 bases, the J end by 0 bases, with 10 bases between. The CDR3 extends over 15 amino acids. As DNA, the CDR3 is TGTGCCAGCTCACACGGACAGACCTCTGGAAACACCATATATTTT. Its protein product is CASSHGQTSGNTIYF.

This clone was found once. The chain carries TRBV27 and TRBJ1-2; D not certain. Germline V CDR1 and CDR2: MNHEY, SMNVEV (reference sequence). The V gene lost 4 bases and the J gene lost 8 bases, with 11 bases spanning the gap. CDR3 size: 12 residues. CDR3 sequence (DNA): TGTGCCAGCAGTTCGACCGGCTGGGGCTACACCTTC. This codes for CASSSTGWGYTF.

The rearrangement links TRBV3-1 (or the pseudogene TRBV3-2) to TRBJ1-2; D possibly corresponds to TRBD1 (5 bases). The CDR3 extends over 14 amino acids. The V gene's germline CDR1 is LGHDT and CDR2 YNNKEL (reference sequence). V lost 3 bases and J 1 base, leaving 9 bases between the germline ends. The DNA for the CDR3 is TGTGCCAGCAGCCAGGACACTGATAACTATGGCTACACCTTC. It is translated as CASSQDTDNYGYTF.

The V and J genes are TRBV5-1 and TRBJ1-6, with 7 bases fitting TRBD1. In germline, CDR1 is SGHRS, CDR2 YFSETQ. The CDR3 totals 14 residues. J gave up 10 bases and V 3 bases, and 7 bases lay outside the gene matches. The CDR3 spells CASSYEGAKSPLHF. CDR3 DNA: TGCGCCAGCAGCTACGAGGGGGCAAAGTCACCCCTCCACTTT.